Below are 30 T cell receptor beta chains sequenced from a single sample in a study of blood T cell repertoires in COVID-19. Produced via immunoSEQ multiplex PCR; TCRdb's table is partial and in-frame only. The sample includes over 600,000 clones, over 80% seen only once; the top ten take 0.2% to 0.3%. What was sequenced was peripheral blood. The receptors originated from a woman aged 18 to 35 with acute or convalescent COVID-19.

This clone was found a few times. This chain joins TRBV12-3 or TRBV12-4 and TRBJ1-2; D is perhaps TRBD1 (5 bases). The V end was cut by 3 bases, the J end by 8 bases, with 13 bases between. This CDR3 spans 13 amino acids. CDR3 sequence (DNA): TGTGCCAGCAGTTTGATCCAGGGAGGGGGCTACACCTTC. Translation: CASSLIQGGGYTF.

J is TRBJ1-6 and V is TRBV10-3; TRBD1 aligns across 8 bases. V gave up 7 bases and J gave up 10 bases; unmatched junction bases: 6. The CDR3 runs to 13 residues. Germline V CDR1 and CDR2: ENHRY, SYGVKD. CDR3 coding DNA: TGTGCCATCAAGGACAGGGAGGTGTCACCCCTCCACTTT. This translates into CAIKDREVSPLHF.

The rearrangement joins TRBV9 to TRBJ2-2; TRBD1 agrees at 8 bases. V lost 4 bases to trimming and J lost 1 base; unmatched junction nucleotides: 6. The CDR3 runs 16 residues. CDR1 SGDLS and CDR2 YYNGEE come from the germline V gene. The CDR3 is CASSPWTGKNTGELFF. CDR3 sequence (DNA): TGTGCCAGCAGCCCTTGGACAGGGAAGAACACCGGGGAGCTGTTTTTT.

In nucleotides, the CDR3 is TGCGCCAGCAGGACAGGGGAAGGCTACTACGAGCAGTACTTC. Amino acid sequence: CASRTGEGYYEQYF. This chain links TRBV5-1 with TRBJ2-7; 8 positions match TRBD1. In germline, CDR1 is SGHRS, CDR2 YFSETQ. The CDR3 loop spans 14 amino acids. The trim removed 5 bases at V and 3 bases at J, leaving 7 bases unmatched.

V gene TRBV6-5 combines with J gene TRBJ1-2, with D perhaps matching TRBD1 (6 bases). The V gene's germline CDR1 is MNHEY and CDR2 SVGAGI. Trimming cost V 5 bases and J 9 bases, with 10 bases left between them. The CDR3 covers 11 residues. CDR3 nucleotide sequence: TGTGCCAGCAGTAAACAGGGACGCTACACCTTC. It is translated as CASSKQGRYTF.

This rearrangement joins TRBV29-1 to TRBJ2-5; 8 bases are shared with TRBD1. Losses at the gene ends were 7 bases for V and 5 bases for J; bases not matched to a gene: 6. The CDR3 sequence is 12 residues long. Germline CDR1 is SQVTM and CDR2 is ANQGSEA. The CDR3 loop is CSGRQGTETQYF. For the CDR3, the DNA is TGCAGCGGACGACAGGGGACGGAGACCCAGTACTTC.

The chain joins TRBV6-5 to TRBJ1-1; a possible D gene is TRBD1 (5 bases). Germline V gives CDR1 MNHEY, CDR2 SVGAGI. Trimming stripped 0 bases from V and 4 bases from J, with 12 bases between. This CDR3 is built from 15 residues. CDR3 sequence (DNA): TGTGCCAGCAGTTACTCGATTAGGGGAGGCACTGAAGCTTTCTTT. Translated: CASSYSIRGGTEAFF.

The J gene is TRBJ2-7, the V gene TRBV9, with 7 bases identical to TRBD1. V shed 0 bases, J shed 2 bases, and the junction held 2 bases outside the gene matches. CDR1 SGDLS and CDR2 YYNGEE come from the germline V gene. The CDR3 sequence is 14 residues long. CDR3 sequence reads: CASSVGDRAYEQYF. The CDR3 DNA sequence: TGTGCCAGCAGCGTAGGTGACAGGGCCTACGAGCAGTACTTC.

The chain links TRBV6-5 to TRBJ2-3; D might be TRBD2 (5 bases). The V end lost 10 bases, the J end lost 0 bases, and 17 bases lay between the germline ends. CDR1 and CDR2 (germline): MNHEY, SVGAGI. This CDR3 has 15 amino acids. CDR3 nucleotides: TGTGCCAAGTGGGTTTTGGACTCCAGCACAGATACGCAGTATTTT. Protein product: CAKWVLDSSTDTQYF.

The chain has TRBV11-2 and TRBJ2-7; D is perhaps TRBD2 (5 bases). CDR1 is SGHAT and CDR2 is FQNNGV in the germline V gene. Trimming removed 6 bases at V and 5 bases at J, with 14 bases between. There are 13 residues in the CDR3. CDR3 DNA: TGTGCCAGCAGGTCCCCGGACTCGGACGAGCAGTACTTC. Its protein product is CASRSPDSDEQYF.

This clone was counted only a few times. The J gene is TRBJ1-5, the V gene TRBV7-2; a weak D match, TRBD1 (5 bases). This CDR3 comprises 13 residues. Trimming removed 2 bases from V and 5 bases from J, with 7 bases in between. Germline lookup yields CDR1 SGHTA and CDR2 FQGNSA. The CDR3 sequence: CASSLTRDQPQHF. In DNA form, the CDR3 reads TGTGCCAGCAGCTTAACCAGGGATCAGCCCCAGCATTTT.

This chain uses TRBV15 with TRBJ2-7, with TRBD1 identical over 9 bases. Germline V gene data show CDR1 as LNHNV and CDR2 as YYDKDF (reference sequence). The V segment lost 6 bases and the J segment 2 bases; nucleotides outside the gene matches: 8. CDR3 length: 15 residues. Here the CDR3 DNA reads TGTGCCACCAGTGCGAGCGGACAGGGGACCTACGAGCAGTACTTC. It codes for CATSASGQGTYEQYF.

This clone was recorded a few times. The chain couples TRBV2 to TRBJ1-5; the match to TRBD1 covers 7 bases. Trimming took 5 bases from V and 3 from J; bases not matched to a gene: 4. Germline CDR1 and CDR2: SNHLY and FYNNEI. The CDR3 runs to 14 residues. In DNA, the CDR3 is TGTGCCAGCAGTAAGGACAGGATCAATCAGCCCCAGCATTTT. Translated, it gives CASSKDRINQPQHF.

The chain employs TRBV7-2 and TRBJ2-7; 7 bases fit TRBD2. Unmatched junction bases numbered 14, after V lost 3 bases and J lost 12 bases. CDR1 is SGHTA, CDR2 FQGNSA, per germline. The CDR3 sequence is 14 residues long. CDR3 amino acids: CASSLESTSSWRYF. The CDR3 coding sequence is TGTGCCAGCAGCTTGGAGTCGACTAGCAGCTGGCGGTACTTC.

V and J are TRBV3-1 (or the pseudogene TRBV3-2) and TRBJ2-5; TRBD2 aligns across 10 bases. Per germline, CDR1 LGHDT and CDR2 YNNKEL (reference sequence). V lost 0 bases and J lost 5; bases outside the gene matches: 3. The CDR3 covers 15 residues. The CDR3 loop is CASSQESGGAETQYF. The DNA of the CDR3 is TGTGCCAGCAGCCAAGAAAGCGGGGGGGCGGAGACCCAGTACTTC.

CDR3 sequence (DNA): TGTGCCAGCAGCTGGTCAGGGGGCTCTGGAAACACCATATATTTT. This codes for CASSWSGGSGNTIYF. This chain links TRBV7-8 with TRBJ1-3; TRBD1 agrees at 7 bases. Germline lookup yields CDR1 SGHVS and CDR2 FQNEAQ. The trim removed 4 bases at V and 0 bases at J, leaving 3 bases unmatched. CDR3 size: 15 residues.

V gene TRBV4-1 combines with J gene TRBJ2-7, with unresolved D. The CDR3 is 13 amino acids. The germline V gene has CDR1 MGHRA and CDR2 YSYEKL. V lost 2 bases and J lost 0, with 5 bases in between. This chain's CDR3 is CASSQKSSYEQYF. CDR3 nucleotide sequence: TGCGCCAGCAGCCAAAAGAGCTCCTACGAGCAGTACTTC.

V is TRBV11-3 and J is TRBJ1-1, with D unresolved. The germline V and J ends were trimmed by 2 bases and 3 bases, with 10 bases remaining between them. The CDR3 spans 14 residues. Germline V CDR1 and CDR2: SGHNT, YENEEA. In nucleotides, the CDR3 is TGTGCCAGCAGCTTATACGGGAGCGACACTGAAGCTTTCTTT. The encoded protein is CASSLYGSDTEAFF.

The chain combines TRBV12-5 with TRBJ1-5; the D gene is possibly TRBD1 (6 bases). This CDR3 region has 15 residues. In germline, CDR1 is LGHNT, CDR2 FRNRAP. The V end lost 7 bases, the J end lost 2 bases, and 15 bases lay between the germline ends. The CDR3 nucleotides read TGTGCTAGTGTAGGGGGATTTACAGGCAATCAGCCCCAGCATTTT. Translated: CASVGGFTGNQPQHF.

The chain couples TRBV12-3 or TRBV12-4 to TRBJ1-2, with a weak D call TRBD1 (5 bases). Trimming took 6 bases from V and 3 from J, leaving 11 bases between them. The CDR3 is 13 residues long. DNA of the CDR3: TGTGCCAGCAGGACAGAATGGGACTATGGCTACACCTTC. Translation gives CASRTEWDYGYTF.

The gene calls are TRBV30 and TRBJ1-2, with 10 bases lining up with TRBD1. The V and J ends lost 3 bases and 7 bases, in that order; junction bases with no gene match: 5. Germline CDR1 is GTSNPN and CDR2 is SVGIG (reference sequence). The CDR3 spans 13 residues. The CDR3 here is CAWRRQGAVGYTF. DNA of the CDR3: TGTGCCTGGAGAAGACAGGGGGCGGTTGGCTACACCTTC.

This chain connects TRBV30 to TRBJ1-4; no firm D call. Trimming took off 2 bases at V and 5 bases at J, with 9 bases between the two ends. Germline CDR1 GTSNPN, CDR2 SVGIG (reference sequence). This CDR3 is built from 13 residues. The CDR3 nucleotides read TGTGCCTGGAGTCAGGAGGAAAATGAAAAACTGTTTTTT. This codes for CAWSQEENEKLFF. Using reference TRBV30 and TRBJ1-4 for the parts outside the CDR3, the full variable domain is SQTIHQWPATLVQPVGSPLSLECTVEGTSNPNLYWYRQAAGRGLQLLFYSVGIGQISSEVPQNLSASRPQDRQFILSSKKLLLSDSGFYLCAWSQEENEKLFFGSGTQLSVL.

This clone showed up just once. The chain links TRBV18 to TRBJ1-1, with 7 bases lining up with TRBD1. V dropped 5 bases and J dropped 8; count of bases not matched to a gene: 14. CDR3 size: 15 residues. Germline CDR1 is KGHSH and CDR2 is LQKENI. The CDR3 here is CASSSLGQALGEAFF. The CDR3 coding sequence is TGTGCCAGCTCATCACTTGGACAGGCGCTGGGGGAAGCTTTCTTT.

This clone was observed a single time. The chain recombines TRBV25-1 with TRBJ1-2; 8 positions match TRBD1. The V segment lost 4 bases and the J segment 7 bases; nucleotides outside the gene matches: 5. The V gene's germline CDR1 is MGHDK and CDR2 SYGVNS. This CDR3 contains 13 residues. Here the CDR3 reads CASSGTGWSGYTF. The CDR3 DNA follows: TGTGCCAGCAGTGGGACAGGGTGGTCTGGCTACACCTTC.

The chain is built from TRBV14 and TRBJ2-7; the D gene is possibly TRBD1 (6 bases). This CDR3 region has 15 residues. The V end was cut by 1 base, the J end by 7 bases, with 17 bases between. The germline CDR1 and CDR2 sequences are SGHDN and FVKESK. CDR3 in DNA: TGTGCCAGCAGCCAAGCGGTTTCAGGGGATCGGGAGCAGTACTTC. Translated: CASSQAVSGDREQYF.

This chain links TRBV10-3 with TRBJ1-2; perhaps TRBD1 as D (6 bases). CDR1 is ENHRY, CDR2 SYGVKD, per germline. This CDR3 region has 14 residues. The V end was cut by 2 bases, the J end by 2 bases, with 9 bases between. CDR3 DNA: TGTGCCATCAGTGAGCTACAGGGAAACTATGGCTACACCTTC. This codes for CAISELQGNYGYTF.

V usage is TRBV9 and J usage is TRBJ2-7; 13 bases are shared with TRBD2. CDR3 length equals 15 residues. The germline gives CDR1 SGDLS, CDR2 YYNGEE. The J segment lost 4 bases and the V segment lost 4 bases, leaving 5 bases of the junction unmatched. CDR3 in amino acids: CASSPRTSGGYEQYF. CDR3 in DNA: TGTGCCAGCAGCCCCCGGACTAGCGGGGGATACGAGCAGTACTTC.

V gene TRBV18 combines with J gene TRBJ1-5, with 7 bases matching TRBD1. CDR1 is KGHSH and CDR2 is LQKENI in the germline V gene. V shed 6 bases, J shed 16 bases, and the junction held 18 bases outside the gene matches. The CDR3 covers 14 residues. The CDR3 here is CASSRTESTGQVHF. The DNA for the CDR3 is TGTGCCAGCTCGCGGACCGAAAGTACCGGACAGGTACATTTT.

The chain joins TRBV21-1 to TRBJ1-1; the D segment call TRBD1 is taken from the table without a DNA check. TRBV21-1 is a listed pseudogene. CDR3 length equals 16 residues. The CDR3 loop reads CASSNWVQVPETEAFF. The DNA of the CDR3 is TGTGCCAGCAGCAACTGGGTACAGGTGCCGGAGACTGAAGCTTTCTTT.

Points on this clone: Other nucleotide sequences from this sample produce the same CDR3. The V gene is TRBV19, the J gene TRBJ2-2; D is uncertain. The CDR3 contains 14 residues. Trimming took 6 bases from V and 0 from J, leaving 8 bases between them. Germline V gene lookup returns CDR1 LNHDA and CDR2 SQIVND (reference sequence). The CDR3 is CASSGTANTGELFF. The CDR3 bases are TGTGCCAGTAGCGGTACGGCGAACACCGGGGAGCTGTTTTTT.